Listed below are T cell receptor beta chains from one sample, sequenced in a study of shared clonotypes between healthy human individuals. Only in-frame clones appear in the TCRdb table, and some are missing; sequencing was by immunoSEQ multiplex PCR. The repertoire holds roughly 500,000 clones, with almost 97% as singletons. The sample comprised naive CD4+ T cells sorted from blood. These receptors came from a woman aged 25 to 39 in good health. Each CDR3 is given with its conserved first and last residue.

cdr3_aa: CASSVDGQGIGGYTF
j_call: TRBJ1-2
v_call: TRBV9

cdr3_aa: CASSSKGPSYEQYF
j_call: .
v_call: TRBV11-2

cdr3_aa: CASSVDRSGNTIYF
j_call: TRBJ1-3
v_call: TRBV7-9

cdr3_aa: CASSRGYEQYF
j_call: .
v_call: TRBV10-2

cdr3_aa: CASSLGGSSGANVLTF
j_call: TRBJ2-6
v_call: TRBV5-1

cdr3_aa: CASSRRGLMNEKLFF
j_call: TRBJ1-4
v_call: TRBV11-1

cdr3_aa: CASSRTSSYEQYF
j_call: TRBJ2-7
v_call: TRBV9

cdr3_aa: CASSPRGPSSYEQYF
j_call: TRBJ2-7
v_call: TRBV7-9

cdr3_aa: CAWSVGPAYEQYF
j_call: TRBJ2-7
v_call: TRBV30

cdr3_aa: CASSFGGYSNQPQHF
j_call: TRBJ1-5
v_call: TRBV27

cdr3_aa: CASSSGTSGSYEQYF
j_call: TRBJ2-7
v_call: TRBV28

cdr3_aa: CASSLSGTGVNTGELFF
j_call: TRBJ2-2
v_call: TRBV5-4

cdr3_aa: CASSPPSGNQETQYF
j_call: TRBJ2-5
v_call: TRBV28